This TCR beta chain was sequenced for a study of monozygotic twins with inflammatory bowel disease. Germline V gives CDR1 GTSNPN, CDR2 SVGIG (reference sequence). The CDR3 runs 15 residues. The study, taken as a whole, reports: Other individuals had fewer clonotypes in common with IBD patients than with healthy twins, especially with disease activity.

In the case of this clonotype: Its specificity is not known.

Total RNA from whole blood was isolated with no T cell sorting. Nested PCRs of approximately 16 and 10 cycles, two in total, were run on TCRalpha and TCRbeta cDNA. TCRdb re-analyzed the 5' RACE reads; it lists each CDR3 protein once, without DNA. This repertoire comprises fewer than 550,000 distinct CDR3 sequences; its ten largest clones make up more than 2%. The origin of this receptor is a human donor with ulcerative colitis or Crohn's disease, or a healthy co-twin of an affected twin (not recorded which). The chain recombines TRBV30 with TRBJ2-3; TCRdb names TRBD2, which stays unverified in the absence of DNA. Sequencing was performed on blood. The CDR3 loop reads CACRQGEGLTDTQYF.